This T cell receptor (beta chain) was observed in a study of OX40 agonist ivuxolimab in advanced cancers. Study outcomes and limitations: Relative to CD4+, CD8+ T cells held more expanded clones on average.

Remarks on this clone: Its target is not known.

Patients were ruled out by autoimmune disease history or systemic immunosuppression. TCRdb's copy holds only in-frame clones and misses some; the assay was immunoSEQ multiplex PCR. Seen here are tens of thousands of clones, around 92% observed once, and the top ten hold around 15%. This clonotype was sampled from an adult with an advanced solid tumor such as melanoma, head and neck, liver or kidney cancer. The sequencing here drew on CD4+ or CD8+ T cells sorted from blood, taken in a trial of the OX40 agonist ivuxolimab.

CDR3 nucleotide sequence: TGTGCCAGCAGCTTGACGGACTCTCTCACCGGGGAGCTGTTTTTT. This gives the protein CASSLTDSLTGELFF. The V gene is TRBV9, the J gene TRBJ2-2; maybe TRBD2 (5 bases). Trimming left V 4 bases short and J 4 bases short, with 14 bases between. This CDR3 contains 15 residues. CDR1 and CDR2 from the germline V gene are SGDLS and YYNGEE. The variable domain in full, with the rest retrieved from reference TRBV9 and TRBJ2-2, is DSGVTQTPKHLITATGQRVTLRCSPRSGDLSVYWYQQSLDQGLQFLIQYYNGEERAKGNILERFSAQQFPDLHSELNLSSLELGDSALYFCASSLTDSLTGELFFGEGSRLTVL.